Here is one T cell receptor beta chain with its context. This sample is part of a study of blood T cell repertoires in COVID-19. CDR3 length: 14 residues. Germline values: CDR1 DFQATT, CDR2 SNEGSKA (reference sequence). The V gene lost 3 bases and the J gene lost 7 bases, with 16 bases spanning the gap. Generated by immunoSEQ multiplex PCR, the TCRdb table keeps only in-frame clones and is missing some. The data show approximately 490,000 clones, roughly nine tenths seen once. This TCR came from a woman aged 18-29 years who had recovered from COVID-19. The chain couples TRBV20-1 to TRBJ2-1; TRBD2 might be the D (5 bases). Input material: PBMCs or T cells enriched from blood (not recorded which). The CDR3: CSASTGLWGNEQFF. CDR3 sequence (DNA): TGCAGTGCTAGTACTGGACTTTGGGGAAATGAGCAGTTCTTC.